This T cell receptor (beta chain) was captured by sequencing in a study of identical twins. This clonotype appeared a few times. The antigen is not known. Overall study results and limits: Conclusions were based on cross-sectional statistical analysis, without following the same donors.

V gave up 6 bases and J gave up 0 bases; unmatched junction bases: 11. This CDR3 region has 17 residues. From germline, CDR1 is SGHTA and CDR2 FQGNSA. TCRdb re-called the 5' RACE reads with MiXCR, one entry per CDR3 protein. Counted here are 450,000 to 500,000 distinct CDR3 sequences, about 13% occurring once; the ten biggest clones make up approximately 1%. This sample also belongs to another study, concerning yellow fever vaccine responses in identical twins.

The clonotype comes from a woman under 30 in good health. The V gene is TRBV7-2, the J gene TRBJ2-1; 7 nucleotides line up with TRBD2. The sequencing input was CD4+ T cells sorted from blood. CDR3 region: CASRPSAGWSSYNEQFF. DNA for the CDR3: TGTGCCAGCAGACCCTCAGCGGGATGGAGCTCCTACAATGAGCAGTTCTTC.